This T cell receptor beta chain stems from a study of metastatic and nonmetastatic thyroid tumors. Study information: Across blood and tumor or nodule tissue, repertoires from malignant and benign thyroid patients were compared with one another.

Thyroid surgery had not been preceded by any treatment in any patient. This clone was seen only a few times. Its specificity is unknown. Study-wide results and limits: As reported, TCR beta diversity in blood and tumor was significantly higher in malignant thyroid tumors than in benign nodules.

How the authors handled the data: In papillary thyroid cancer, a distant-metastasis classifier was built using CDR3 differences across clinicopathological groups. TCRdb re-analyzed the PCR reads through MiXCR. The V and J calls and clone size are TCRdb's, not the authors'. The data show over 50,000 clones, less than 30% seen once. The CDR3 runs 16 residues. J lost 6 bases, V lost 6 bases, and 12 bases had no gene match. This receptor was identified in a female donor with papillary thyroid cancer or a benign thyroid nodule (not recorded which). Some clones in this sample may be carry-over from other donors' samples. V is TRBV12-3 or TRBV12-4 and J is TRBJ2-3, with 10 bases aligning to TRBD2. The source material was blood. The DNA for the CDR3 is TGTGCCAGCAGCATCCTAGCGGGAGTGGGGTTGGATACGCAGTATTTT. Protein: CASSILAGVGLDTQYF.